This T cell receptor beta chain was retrieved from a study of shared clonotypes between healthy human individuals. Whole-study results and caveats: Among several donors, about 5% of naive CD4 clonotypes were found in common. Naive subsets usually exceeded memory subsets in estimated richness.

Germline values: CDR1 SGHTA, CDR2 FQGTGA. V was pared by 2 bases and J by 4 bases, with 7 bases of the junction left unmatched. The CDR3 has 15 residues. A remark on this clone: Antigen specificity is unknown.

Each replicate PCR on the sorted subsets used 200 to 250 ng DNA (about 30,000 T cell genomes). In the source study's methods: ImmunoSEQ junction-only sequences lacked quality scores, so their filtering differed. The assay was immunoSEQ multiplex PCR, and TCRdb's table has in-frame clones only and misses some. D and trimming were read from the DNA, whereas the V and J calls and clone size are those reported in that table. The table lists some 2,100,000 clones, 90% to 95% of them singletons. Naive CD8 cells lacked CD45RO, underwent positive selection for CCR7 and left out terminally differentiated effector memory CD45RA+ cells.

The chain couples TRBV7-3 to TRBJ1-2, with 7 positions matching TRBD1. This clonotype originated in a man between 18 and 35 years old in good health. Some clones in this sample may be carry-over from other donors' samples. The sequencing sample was made of naive CD8+ T cells from PBMCs. CDR3 region: CASSLFPGGGYGYTF. CDR3 coding DNA: TGTGCCAGCAGCTTATTCCCAGGGGGTGGCTATGGCTACACCTTC. The variable domain in full, completed from reference TRBV7-3 and TRBJ1-2, reads GAGVSQTPSNKVTEKGKYVELRCDPISGHTALYWYRQSLGQGPEFLIYFQGTGAADDSGLPNDRFFAVRPEGSVSTLKIQRTERGDSAVYLCASSLFPGGGYGYTFGSGTRLTVV.